A selection of T cell receptor beta chains follows, all from one sample in a study of siplizumab effects on memory and regulatory T cells. Clones were read by immunoSEQ multiplex PCR, and TCRdb kept only the in-frame ones, dropping some. The sample holds more than 85,000 clones; roughly 94% are singletons and the top ten take around 0.6%. The sequencing sample was made of Tregs sorted from blood. Source of these receptors: a human donor in good health. Both conserved end residues are part of each CDR3. A D gene is named only where the DNA matches it firmly. Size is omitted from some rows. Given values are once, few, many or a class for expanded clones.

CDR3nt	CDR3aa	v_gene	d_gene	j_gene	abundance
TGTGCCAGCACCGGACTAGCGGGATCCGGGCAGTTCTTC	CASTGLAGSGQFF	TRBV27	TRBD2	TRBJ2-1	NA
TGTGCCAGCAGCTTTTGGGACAGCAATCAGCCCCAGCATTTT	CASSFWDSNQPQHF	TRBV7-9	NA	TRBJ1-5	NA
TGCGCCAGCAGCTTGGTGCCCGGGGAGCTGTTTTTT	CASSLVPGELFF	TRBV5-1	NA	TRBJ2-2	NA
TGTGCCAGTAGTATCGATTCGGGACACTTCTATGGCTACACCTTC	CASSIDSGHFYGYTF	TRBV19	NA	TRBJ1-2	NA
TGTGCCAGCAGTGAAAACAGGCGCCCCTACGAGCAGTACTTC	CASSENRRPYEQYF	TRBV25-1	NA	TRBJ2-7	NA
TGTGCCAGTAGTATAGATCGGGACAGTGCCTATGGCTACACCTTC	CASSIDRDSAYGYTF	TRBV19	TRBD1	TRBJ1-2	NA
TGTGCCAGCAGCGTAGCCCAAACGCTTCGAGGGGGAATCACAGATACGCAGTATTTT	CASSVAQTLRGGITDTQYF	TRBV9	NA	TRBJ2-3	NA
TGTGCCAGCAGGTTCAAGACTAGATTAGGGGAGACCCAGTACTTC	CASRFKTRLGETQYF	TRBV11-1	NA	TRBJ2-5	NA
TGTGCCAGTAGTCTACAATCGACAGCAGGTCAGCCCCAGCATTTT	CASSLQSTAGQPQHF	TRBV19	NA	TRBJ1-5	NA
TGTGCCAGCAGTTTACCCCCTTTTAGCGGGAGTTACAATGAGCAGTTCTTC	CASSLPPFSGSYNEQFF	TRBV28	TRBD2	TRBJ2-1	NA
TGTGCCACCAGCAGAGAGGGGGGACTCGATGAGCAGTTCTTC	CATSREGGLDEQFF	TRBV15	NA	TRBJ2-1	NA
TGTGCCAGCAGGGGCAGGGGGCGGAACACTGAAGCTTTCTTT	CASRGRGRNTEAFF	TRBV14	TRBD1	TRBJ1-1	NA
TGTGCCAGCAGCTTAGGGTCTGGGACCCAGTACTTC	CASSLGSGTQYF	TRBV7-9	NA	TRBJ2-5	NA
TGTGCCAGCAGTCCCGTACCCCCGGGAGCCTACGAGCAGTACTTC	CASSPVPPGAYEQYF	TRBV27	NA	TRBJ2-7	NA
TGCGCCAGCAGCTTCGACAGCAGCTATGGCTACACCTTC	CASSFDSSYGYTF	TRBV5-1	NA	TRBJ1-2	NA
TGTGCCAGCAGCTCGAACACAGATACGCAGTATTTT	CASSSNTDTQYF	TRBV11-3	NA	TRBJ2-3	NA
TGTGCCAGCTCACCAAACAATGAGCAGTTCTTC	CASSPNNEQFF	TRBV18	NA	TRBJ2-1	NA
TGTGCCAGCAGCCTGCCGACGGGGGGACAGGGGGCGTTTACGCAGTATTTT	CASSLPTGGQGAFTQYF	TRBV7-6	TRBD1	TRBJ2-3	NA
TGTGCCTGGACGGGACAGGGTGTTTTGGGGCAGTACTTC	CAWTGQGVLGQYF	TRBV30	TRBD1	TRBJ2-7	NA
TGCAGCGTTGAAGGACAGGTTAACAATGAGCAGTTCTTC	CSVEGQVNNEQFF	TRBV29-1	NA	TRBJ2-1	NA
TGCGCCAGCAGCGGAAGAGCGGGACAGACTTACGAGCAGTACTTC	CASSGRAGQTYEQYF	TRBV5-1	NA	TRBJ2-7	NA
TGTGCCAGCAGCCCTCGCGGGAGAGTTAATGAGCAGTTCTTC	CASSPRGRVNEQFF	TRBV9	TRBD2	TRBJ2-1	NA
TGTGCCAGCAGTACCCCGGGACAGGGCTCCTACGAGCAGTACTTC	CASSTPGQGSYEQYF	TRBV25-1	TRBD1	TRBJ2-7	NA
TGCGCCAGCAGACTAGGGGGGCTCCGCGTCGGTTTATCCGGGGAGCTGTTTTTT	CASRLGGLRVGLSGELFF	TRBV5-1	NA	TRBJ2-2	NA
TGTGCCAGCAGCTCTTTTACAGGGGCCGGGAACACTGAAGCTTTCTTT	CASSSFTGAGNTEAFF	TRBV7-9	TRBD1	TRBJ1-1	NA
TGTGCCAGCAGCCATTTTGGGGGGGGGCAGAGGGATGGCTACACCTTC	CASSHFGGGQRDGYTF	TRBV4-2	NA	TRBJ1-2	NA
TGTGCCAGCAGACCTTTGACAGGAGGGGGCTACACCTTC	CASRPLTGGGYTF	TRBV14	NA	TRBJ1-2	NA
TGCGCCAGCAGCCAAGACCGGACTAGCGGGACGGCAGATACGCAGTATTTT	CASSQDRTSGTADTQYF	TRBV4-1	TRBD2	TRBJ2-3	NA
TGTGCCAGTAGTATAGATTTCAGTCAAACCTATGGCTACACCTTC	CASSIDFSQTYGYTF	TRBV19	NA	TRBJ1-2	NA
TGCGCCAGCAGCTTGGCCCAATGGGGGGCAGACACCGGGGAGCTGTTTTTT	CASSLAQWGADTGELFF	TRBV5-1	NA	TRBJ2-2	NA
TGTGCCAGCAGCGTCGGGACTAGTGGGGGTGAGCAGTTCTTC	CASSVGTSGGEQFF	TRBV9	TRBD2	TRBJ2-1	NA
TGTGCCAGCTCACCAAAGGCACGAGGGTATACTGGAAACACCATATATTTT	CASSPKARGYTGNTIYF	TRBV18	NA	TRBJ1-3	NA
TGCGCCAGCAGTCGGGCTGGGAGGAGTGAGCAGTTCTTC	CASSRAGRSEQFF	TRBV10-1	NA	TRBJ2-1	NA
TGTGCCAGCAGACTCGACCGGGGCACCGGGGAGCTGTTTTTT	CASRLDRGTGELFF	TRBV7-3	NA	TRBJ2-2	NA
TGTGCCAGCACAGGGACGAGAGGCTACACCTTC	CASTGTRGYTF	TRBV9	NA	TRBJ1-2	NA
TGCGCCAGCAGCTTGGCCGGTTCCACTGAAGCTTTCTTT	CASSLAGSTEAFF	TRBV5-1	NA	TRBJ1-1	NA
TGTGCCAGTCAGGGGAGGACTAATGAAAAACTGTTTTTT	CASQGRTNEKLFF	TRBV19	NA	TRBJ1-4	NA
TGTGCCAGCTCAATACAAGCGGGACCTATCACAGATACGCAGTATTTT	CASSIQAGPITDTQYF	TRBV18	TRBD2	TRBJ2-3	NA
TGCGCCAGCAGTCAATTTAGCGGGAGAACCCCAGATACGCAGTATTTT	CASSQFSGRTPDTQYF	TRBV5-1	TRBD2	TRBJ2-3	NA
TGTGCCAGCAGTGAATTCCCGGGACAGGGCGCAACTAATGAAAAACTGTTTTTT	CASSEFPGQGATNEKLFF	TRBV25-1	TRBD1	TRBJ1-4	NA
TGCGCCAGCAGCTTGGAATGGGGTCAGCCCCAGCATTTT	CASSLEWGQPQHF	TRBV5-1	NA	TRBJ1-5	NA
TGCGCCAGCAGCCAACCGCCCGGGGCGGATAAAACTGGAAACACCATATATTTT	CASSQPPGADKTGNTIYF	TRBV4-1	NA	TRBJ1-3	NA
TGTGCCACCAGCAGACGCCCCCGGACAGGGTTGGGTTTGGGGCGATACGAGCAGTACTTC	CATSRRPRTGLGLGRYEQYF	TRBV15	TRBD1	TRBJ2-7	once
TGTGCCAGCAACCTGGGGACAGGGGCCCATGGCTACACCTTC	CASNLGTGAHGYTF	TRBV7-9	TRBD1	TRBJ1-2	NA
TGCAGTGCTAGCTACCAAGAGACCCAGTACTTC	CSASYQETQYF	TRBV20-1	NA	TRBJ2-5	NA
TGTGCCAGCAGCTTGACCCGGGACAAAACTGAAAAACTGTTTTTT	CASSLTRDKTEKLFF	TRBV7-9	NA	TRBJ1-4	NA
TGTGCCAGCAGTTTGGGACCTGTCCAATCCGGCGAGCAGTACTTC	CASSLGPVQSGEQYF	TRBV28	NA	TRBJ2-7	NA
TGTGCCAGCAGCCCACCGTCCGGGACAGGGGTGGGCAATCAGCCCCAGCATTTT	CASSPPSGTGVGNQPQHF	TRBV27	TRBD1	TRBJ1-5	once
TGTGCCAGCAGCTTGTACTCAACAGAATTTAATGAAAAACTGTTTTTT	CASSLYSTEFNEKLFF	TRBV5-6	NA	TRBJ1-4	NA
TGTGCCAGTCACGCGGGAGGGCCCTACGAGCAGTACTTC	CASHAGGPYEQYF	TRBV28	TRBD2	TRBJ2-7	NA
TGTGCCAGCAGAGCAAAGCCAGCTAGGCTGGGGGAGACCCAGTACTTC	CASRAKPARLGETQYF	TRBV21-1	NA	TRBJ2-5	NA
TGTGCCCGGAGGGAGACAGGGTTTAGCACAGATACGCAGTATTTT	CARRETGFSTDTQYF	TRBV30	NA	TRBJ2-3	NA
TGTGCCAGCAGTTTGGTGGCGAACACCGGGGAGCTGTTTTTT	CASSLVANTGELFF	TRBV27	NA	TRBJ2-2	NA
TGTGCCAGCAGCTTTGATGGCCGGCTCGATGAGCAGTTCTTC	CASSFDGRLDEQFF	TRBV7-2	NA	TRBJ2-1	NA
TGTGCCAGCAGTCCCGACTACCAAGAGACCCAGTACTTC	CASSPDYQETQYF	TRBV6-1	NA	TRBJ2-5	few